This T cell receptor (beta chain) was retrieved from a study of blood T cells in healthy people across ages. Broader study findings: Estimated diversity across one million T cells was deemed an underestimate.

This clonotype came up a few times. Its antigen is not known. Sample-barcoded 5' priming and a J-beta primer mix drove a second PCR of about 6 to 12 cycles. In TCRdb, the 5' RACE reads were re-called with MiXCR into one record per CDR3 protein. The sample consists of 550,000 to 700,000 distinct CDR3 sequences, approximately 25% of them appearing once. Every donor contributed roughly 11 milliliters of peripheral blood by blood draw. The CDR3 consists of 15 residues. Germline V CDR1 and CDR2: MNHEY, SMNVEV (reference sequence). The ends were cut back, 1 base at V and 1 base at J, with 9 bases in the middle.

The origin of this receptor is a woman aged 70 to 79 in good health. The material sequenced was blood. This rearrangement joins TRBV27 to TRBJ2-3; D may be TRBD1 (5 bases). CDR3 sequence reads: CASSLWGQRTDTQYF. CDR3 bases: TGTGCCAGCAGTTTATGGGGCCAACGCACAGATACGCAGTATTTT.